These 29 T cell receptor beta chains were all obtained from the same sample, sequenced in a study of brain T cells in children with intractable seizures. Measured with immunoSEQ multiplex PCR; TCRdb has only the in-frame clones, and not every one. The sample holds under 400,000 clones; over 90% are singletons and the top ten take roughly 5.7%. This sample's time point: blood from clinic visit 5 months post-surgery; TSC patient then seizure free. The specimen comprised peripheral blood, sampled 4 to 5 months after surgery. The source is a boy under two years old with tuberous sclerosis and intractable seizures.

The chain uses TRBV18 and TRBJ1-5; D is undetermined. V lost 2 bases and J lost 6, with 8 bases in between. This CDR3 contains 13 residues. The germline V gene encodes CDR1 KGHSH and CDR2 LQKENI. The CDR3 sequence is CASSPDGVQPQHF. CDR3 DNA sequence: TGTGCCAGCTCACCAGACGGGGTTCAGCCCCAGCATTTT.

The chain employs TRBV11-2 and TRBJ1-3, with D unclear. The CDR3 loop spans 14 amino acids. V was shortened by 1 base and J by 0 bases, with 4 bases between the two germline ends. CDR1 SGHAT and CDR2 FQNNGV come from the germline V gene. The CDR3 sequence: CASSLVSSGNTIYF. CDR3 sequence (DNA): TGTGCCAGCAGCTTAGTATCCTCTGGAAACACCATATATTTT.

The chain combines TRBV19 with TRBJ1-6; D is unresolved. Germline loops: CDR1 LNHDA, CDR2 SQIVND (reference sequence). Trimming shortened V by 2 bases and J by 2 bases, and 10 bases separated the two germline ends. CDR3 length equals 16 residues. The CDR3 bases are TGTGCCAGTAGTATAAAGGTTGGAGCCTATAATTCACCCCTCCACTTT. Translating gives CASSIKVGAYNSPLHF. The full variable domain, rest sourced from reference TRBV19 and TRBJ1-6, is DGGITQSPKYLFRKEGQNVTLSCEQNLNHDAMYWYRQDPGQGLRLIYYSQIVNDFQKGDIAEGYSVSREKKESFPLTVTSAQKNPTAFYLCASSIKVGAYNSPLHFGNGTRLTVT.

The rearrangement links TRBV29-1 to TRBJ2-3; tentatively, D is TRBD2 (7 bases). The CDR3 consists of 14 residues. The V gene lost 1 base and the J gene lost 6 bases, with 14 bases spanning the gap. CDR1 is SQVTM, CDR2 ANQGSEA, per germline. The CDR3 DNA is TGCAGCGTTGAAGGAGGGGGGGGATTGGATACGCAGTATTTT. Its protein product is CSVEGGGGLDTQYF.

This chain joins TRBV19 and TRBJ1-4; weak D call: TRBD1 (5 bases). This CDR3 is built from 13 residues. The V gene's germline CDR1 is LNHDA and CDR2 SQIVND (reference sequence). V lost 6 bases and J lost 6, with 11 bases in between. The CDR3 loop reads CASRRGGDEKLFF. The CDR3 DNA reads TGTGCCAGTAGGAGGGGAGGCGATGAAAAACTGTTTTTT.

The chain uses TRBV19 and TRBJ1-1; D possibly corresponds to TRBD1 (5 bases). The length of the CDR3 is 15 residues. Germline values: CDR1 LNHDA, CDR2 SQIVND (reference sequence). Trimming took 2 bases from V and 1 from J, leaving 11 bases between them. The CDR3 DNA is TGTGCCAGTAGTATAAAGGGAGGGGCGAACACTGAAGCTTTCTTT. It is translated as CASSIKGGANTEAFF. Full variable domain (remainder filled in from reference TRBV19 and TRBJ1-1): DGGITQSPKYLFRKEGQNVTLSCEQNLNHDAMYWYRQDPGQGLRLIYYSQIVNDFQKGDIAEGYSVSREKKESFPLTVTSAQKNPTAFYLCASSIKGGANTEAFFGQGTRLTVV.

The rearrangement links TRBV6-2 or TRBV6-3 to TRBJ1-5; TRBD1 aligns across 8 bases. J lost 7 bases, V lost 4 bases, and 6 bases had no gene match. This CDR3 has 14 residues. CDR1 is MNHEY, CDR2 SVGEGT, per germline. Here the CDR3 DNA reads TGTGCCAGCAGTTCTGGACAGGGTTACCAGCCCCAGCATTTT. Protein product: CASSSGQGYQPQHF.

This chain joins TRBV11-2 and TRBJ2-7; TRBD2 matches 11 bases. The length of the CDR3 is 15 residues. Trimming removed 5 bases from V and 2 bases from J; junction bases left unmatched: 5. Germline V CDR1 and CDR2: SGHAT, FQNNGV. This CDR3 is CASSPLSGRAYEQYF. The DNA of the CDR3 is TGTGCCAGCAGCCCCCTTAGCGGGAGGGCCTACGAGCAGTACTTC.

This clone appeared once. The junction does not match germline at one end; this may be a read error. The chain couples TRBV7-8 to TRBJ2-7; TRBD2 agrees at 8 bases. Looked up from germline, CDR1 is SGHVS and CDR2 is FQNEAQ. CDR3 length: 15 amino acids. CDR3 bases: TGTGCCAGCAGTTTAGCGGGACATAGCTCCTACGAGCAGTACTTC. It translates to CASSLAGHSSYEQYF.

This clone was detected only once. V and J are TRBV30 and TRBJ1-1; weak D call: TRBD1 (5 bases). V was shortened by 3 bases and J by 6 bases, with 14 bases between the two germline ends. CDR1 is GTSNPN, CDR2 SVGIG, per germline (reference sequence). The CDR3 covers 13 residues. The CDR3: CAWSLGGRAEAFF. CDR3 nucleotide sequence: TGTGCCTGGAGCCTCGGGGGTAGGGCTGAAGCTTTCTTT.

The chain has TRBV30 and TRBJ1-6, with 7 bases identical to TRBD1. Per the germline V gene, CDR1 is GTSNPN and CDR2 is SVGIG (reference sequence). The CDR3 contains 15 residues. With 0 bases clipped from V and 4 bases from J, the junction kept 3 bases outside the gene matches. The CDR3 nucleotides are TGTGCCTGGAGTGTACAGACAGGGTATAATTCACCCCTCCACTTT. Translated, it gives CAWSVQTGYNSPLHF.

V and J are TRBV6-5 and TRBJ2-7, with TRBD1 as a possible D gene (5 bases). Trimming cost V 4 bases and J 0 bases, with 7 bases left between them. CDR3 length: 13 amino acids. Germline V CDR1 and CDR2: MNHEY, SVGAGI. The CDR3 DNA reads TGTGCCAGCAGTTTGACAGCCTCCTACGAGCAGTACTTC. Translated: CASSLTASYEQYF.

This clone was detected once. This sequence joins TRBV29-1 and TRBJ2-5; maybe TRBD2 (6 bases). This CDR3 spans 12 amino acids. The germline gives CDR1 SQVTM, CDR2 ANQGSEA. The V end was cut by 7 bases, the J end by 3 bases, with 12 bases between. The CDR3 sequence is CSAVPGEETQYF. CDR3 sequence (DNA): TGCAGCGCCGTCCCGGGAGAAGAGACCCAGTACTTC.

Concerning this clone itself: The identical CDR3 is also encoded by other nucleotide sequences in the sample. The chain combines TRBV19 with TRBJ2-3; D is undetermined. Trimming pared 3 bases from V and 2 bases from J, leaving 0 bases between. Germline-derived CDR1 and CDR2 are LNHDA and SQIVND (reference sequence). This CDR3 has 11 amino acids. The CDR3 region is CASSITDTQYF. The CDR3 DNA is TGTGCCAGTAGTATCACAGATACGCAGTATTTT. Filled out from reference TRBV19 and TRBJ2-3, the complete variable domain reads DGGITQSPKYLFRKEGQNVTLSCEQNLNHDAMYWYRQDPGQGLRLIYYSQIVNDFQKGDIAEGYSVSREKKESFPLTVTSAQKNPTAFYLCASSITDTQYFGPGTRLTVL.

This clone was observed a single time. The CDR3 sequence is CASSQVKFSDYYTGELFF. The CDR3 DNA follows: TGTGCCAGCAGCCAAGTGAAGTTTAGCGACTATTACACCGGGGAGCTGTTTTTT. The chain uses TRBV3-1 (or the pseudogene TRBV3-2) and TRBJ2-2, with D possibly matching TRBD2 (5 bases). Trimming left V 1 base short and J 3 bases short, with 18 bases between. Per the germline V gene, CDR1 is LGHDT and CDR2 is YNNKEL (reference sequence). The CDR3 contains 18 residues.

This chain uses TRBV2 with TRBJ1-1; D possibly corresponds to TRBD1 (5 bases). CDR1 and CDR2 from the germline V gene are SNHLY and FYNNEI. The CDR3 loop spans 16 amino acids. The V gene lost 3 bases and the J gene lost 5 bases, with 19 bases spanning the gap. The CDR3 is CASSETRQLWRTEAFF. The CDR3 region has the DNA TGTGCCAGCAGTGAGACGAGACAGTTATGGAGGACTGAAGCTTTCTTT.

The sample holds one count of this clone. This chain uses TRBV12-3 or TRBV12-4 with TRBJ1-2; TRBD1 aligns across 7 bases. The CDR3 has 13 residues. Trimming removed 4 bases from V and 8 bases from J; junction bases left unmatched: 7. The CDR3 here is CASSWTGLDGYTF. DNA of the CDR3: TGTGCCAGCAGTTGGACAGGTCTAGACGGCTACACCTTC.

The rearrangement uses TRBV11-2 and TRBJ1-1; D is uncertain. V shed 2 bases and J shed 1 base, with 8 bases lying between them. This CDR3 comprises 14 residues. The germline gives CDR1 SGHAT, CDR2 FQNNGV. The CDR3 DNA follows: TGTGCCAGCAGCTTAAGAAGCAGGAACACTGAAGCTTTCTTT. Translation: CASSLRSRNTEAFF. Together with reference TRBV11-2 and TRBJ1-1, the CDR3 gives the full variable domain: EAGVAQSPRYKIIEKRQSVAFWCNPISGHATLYWYQQILGQGPKLLIQFQNNGVVDDSQLPKDRFSAERLKGVDSTLKIQPAKLEDSAVYLCASSLRSRNTEAFFGQGTRLTVV.

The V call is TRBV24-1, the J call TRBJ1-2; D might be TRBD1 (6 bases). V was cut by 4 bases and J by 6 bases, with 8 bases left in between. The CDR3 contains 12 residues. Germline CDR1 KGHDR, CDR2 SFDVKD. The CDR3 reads CATSDHRDGYTF. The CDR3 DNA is TGTGCCACCAGTGACCACAGGGATGGCTACACCTTC.

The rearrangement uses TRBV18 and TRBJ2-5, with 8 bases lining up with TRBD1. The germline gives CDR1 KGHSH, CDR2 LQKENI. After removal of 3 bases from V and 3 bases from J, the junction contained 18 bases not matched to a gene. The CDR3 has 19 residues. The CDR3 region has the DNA TGTGCCAGCTCACCGACAAATGGACAGGGAAGGGGAGATAAAGAGACCCAGTACTTC. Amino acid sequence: CASSPTNGQGRGDKETQYF.

CDR3 sequence reads: CASSFSLTGRLAGSYDEQFF. DNA for the CDR3: TGTGCCAGCAGCTTCTCACTGACAGGGAGACTAGCGGGGTCTTATGATGAGCAGTTCTTC. The V call is TRBV9, the J call TRBJ2-1; 11 bases map to TRBD2. CDR1 and CDR2 from the germline V gene are SGDLS and YYNGEE. The ends lost 4 bases at V and 8 bases at J; junction bases unmatched: 23. CDR3 length: 20 amino acids.

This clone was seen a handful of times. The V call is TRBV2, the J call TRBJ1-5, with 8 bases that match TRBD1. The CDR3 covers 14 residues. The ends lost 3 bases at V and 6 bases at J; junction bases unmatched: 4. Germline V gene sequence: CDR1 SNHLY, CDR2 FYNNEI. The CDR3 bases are TGTGCCAGCAGTGAGGACAGGGCGTCTCAGCCCCAGCATTTT. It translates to CASSEDRASQPQHF.

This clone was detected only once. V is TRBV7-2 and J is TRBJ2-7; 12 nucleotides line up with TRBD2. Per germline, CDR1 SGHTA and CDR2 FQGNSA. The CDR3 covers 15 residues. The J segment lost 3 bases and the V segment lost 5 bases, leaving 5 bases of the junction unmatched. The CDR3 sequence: CASSPGGLAGYEQYF. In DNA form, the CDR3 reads TGTGCCAGCAGCCCGGGGGGACTAGCGGGCTACGAGCAGTACTTC.

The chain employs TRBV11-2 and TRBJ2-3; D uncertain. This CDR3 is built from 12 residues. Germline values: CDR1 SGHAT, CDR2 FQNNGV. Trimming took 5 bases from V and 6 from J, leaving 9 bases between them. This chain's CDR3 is CASSHLGDTQYF. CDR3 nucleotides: TGTGCCAGCAGCCACCTAGGTGATACGCAGTATTTT. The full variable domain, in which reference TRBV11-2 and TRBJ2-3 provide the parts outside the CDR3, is EAGVAQSPRYKIIEKRQSVAFWCNPISGHATLYWYQQILGQGPKLLIQFQNNGVVDDSQLPKDRFSAERLKGVDSTLKIQPAKLEDSAVYLCASSHLGDTQYFGPGTRLTVL.

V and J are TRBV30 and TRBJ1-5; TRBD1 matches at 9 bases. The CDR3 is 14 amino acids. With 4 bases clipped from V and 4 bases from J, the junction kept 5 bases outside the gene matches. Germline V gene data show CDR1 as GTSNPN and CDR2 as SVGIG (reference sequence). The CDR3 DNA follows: TGTGCCTGGACTGGGACAGGGTTTAATCAGCCCCAGCATTTT. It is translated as CAWTGTGFNQPQHF.

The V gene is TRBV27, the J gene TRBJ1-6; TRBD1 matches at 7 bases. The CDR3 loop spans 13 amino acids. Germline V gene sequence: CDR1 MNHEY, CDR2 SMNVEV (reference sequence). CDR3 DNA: TGTACCGGGTCGACAGGGTTTAATTCACCCCTCCACTTT. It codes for CTGSTGFNSPLHF.

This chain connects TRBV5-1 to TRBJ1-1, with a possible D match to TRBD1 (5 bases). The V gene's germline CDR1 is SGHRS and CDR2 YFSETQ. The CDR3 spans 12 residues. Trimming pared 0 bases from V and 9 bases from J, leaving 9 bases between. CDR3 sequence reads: CASSLGDGKAFF. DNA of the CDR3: TGCGCCAGCAGCTTGGGGGACGGTAAAGCTTTCTTT.

CDR3 sequence: CASSQTGTDTQYF. DNA of the CDR3: TGTGCCAGCAGTCAGACAGGCACAGATACGCAGTATTTT. The rearrangement uses TRBV9 and TRBJ2-3, with TRBD1 as a possible D gene (5 bases). The CDR3 length is 13 residues. V was trimmed by 5 bases and J by 1 base, leaving 8 bases between them. Germline V gene data show CDR1 as SGDLS and CDR2 as YYNGEE.

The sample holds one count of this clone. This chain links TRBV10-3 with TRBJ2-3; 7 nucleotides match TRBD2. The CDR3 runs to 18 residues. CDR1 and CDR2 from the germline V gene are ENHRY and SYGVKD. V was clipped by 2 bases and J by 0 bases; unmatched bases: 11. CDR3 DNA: TGTGCCATCAGTGAGCAGAGCGGGAAAGGAGCTAGCACAGATACGCAGTATTTT. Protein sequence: CAISEQSGKGASTDTQYF.